Listed below are T cell receptor beta chains from one sample, sequenced in a study of cytomegalovirus exposure and HLA in healthy donors. Here immunoSEQ multiplex PCR was the method, and the copy in TCRdb shows in-frame clones only, minus some. The table records fewer than 400,000 clones, approximately 91% of them present only once. The source material was PBMCs. These receptors all come from a man under 40 in good health and CMV-seronegative. CDR3s include the opening cysteine and the closing phenylalanine or tryptophan. The order of the fields is CDR3 DNA, CDR3 protein, J gene, clone size, D gene, V gene. The D gene is left open where the match is weak. Clone size appears in some rows only: once, few, many, or a class for an expanded clone.

cdr3_nt: TGTGCCAGCAGCCTTAGAGGGTCGACCGACGAGCAGTACTTC
cdr3_aa: CASSLRGSTDEQYF
j_call: TRBJ2-7
clone_size: NA
d_call: NA
v_call: TRBV9

cdr3_nt: TGTGCCAGCAGCTTGACAGACGCGGGGGTTAATGAGCAGTTCTTC
cdr3_aa: CASSLTDAGVNEQFF
j_call: TRBJ2-1
clone_size: NA
d_call: TRBD2
v_call: TRBV11-3

cdr3_nt: TGTGCCTGGAGAGCCCCCCCGGGACAGAATAACTATGGCTACACCTTC
cdr3_aa: CAWRAPPGQNNYGYTF
j_call: TRBJ1-2
clone_size: NA
d_call: TRBD1
v_call: TRBV30

cdr3_nt: TGTGCCAGCAGCCTTCGGGGGGGTTTCTATGGCTACACCTTC
cdr3_aa: CASSLRGGFYGYTF
j_call: TRBJ1-2
clone_size: NA
d_call: NA
v_call: TRBV27

cdr3_nt: TGTGCCAGCAGCCTGCGTTGGACACACTCCGGGGATACGCAGTATTTT
cdr3_aa: CASSLRWTHSGDTQYF
j_call: TRBJ2-3
clone_size: NA
d_call: NA
v_call: TRBV7-2

cdr3_nt: TGTGCCAGCTCACCAACGGGACAGACGAGAGCTGGCTACACCTTC
cdr3_aa: CASSPTGQTRAGYTF
j_call: TRBJ1-2
clone_size: NA
d_call: TRBD1
v_call: TRBV18

cdr3_nt: TGCGCCAGCAGCCAAGAAAACCGGAGCAATCAGCCCCAGCATTTT
cdr3_aa: CASSQENRSNQPQHF
j_call: TRBJ1-5
clone_size: NA
d_call: NA
v_call: TRBV4-3

cdr3_nt: TGTGCCTGGAGTTCTCCCGACAGGGGTGTAAGTTCACCCCTCCACTTT
cdr3_aa: CAWSSPDRGVSSPLHF
j_call: TRBJ1-6
clone_size: few
d_call: TRBD1
v_call: TRBV30

cdr3_nt: TGTGCCAGCTCCCCACAGGAGGACTTCTCTGGAAACACCATATATTTT
cdr3_aa: CASSPQEDFSGNTIYF
j_call: TRBJ1-3
clone_size: once
d_call: NA
v_call: TRBV18

cdr3_nt: TGCGCCAGCAGAGGCTCGAGGGACCAAGAGACCCAGTACTTC
cdr3_aa: CASRGSRDQETQYF
j_call: TRBJ2-5
clone_size: NA
d_call: NA
v_call: TRBV5-1

cdr3_nt: TGTGCCAGCAGCTTAGCGGCAGTAGCGGGGGGGCTGACCTACAATGAGCAGTTCTTC
cdr3_aa: CASSLAAVAGGLTYNEQFF
j_call: TRBJ2-1
clone_size: NA
d_call: TRBD2
v_call: TRBV7-2

cdr3_nt: TGTGCCATCAGTGAGGCAGGGTCCTACGAGCAGTACTTC
cdr3_aa: CAISEAGSYEQYF
j_call: TRBJ2-7
clone_size: NA
d_call: NA
v_call: TRBV10-3

cdr3_nt: TGCGCCAGCAGCTTGGTTGCGGGGGGTGAGGAGACCCAGTACTTC
cdr3_aa: CASSLVAGGEETQYF
j_call: TRBJ2-5
clone_size: NA
d_call: TRBD2
v_call: TRBV5-1

cdr3_nt: TGTGCCAGCAGCTTGGCCGGGCAGGGGTATAATGGCTACACCTTC
cdr3_aa: CASSLAGQGYNGYTF
j_call: TRBJ1-2
clone_size: once
d_call: NA
v_call: TRBV5-6

cdr3_nt: TGTGCTAGTGGTTTCGGGACAGGGGTTAGGAACACTGAAGCTTTCTTT
cdr3_aa: CASGFGTGVRNTEAFF
j_call: TRBJ1-1
clone_size: NA
d_call: TRBD1
v_call: TRBV12-5

cdr3_nt: TGTGCCAGCCGCCGGGGGGGTATGACCAAAAACATTCAGTACTTC
cdr3_aa: CASRRGGMTKNIQYF
j_call: TRBJ2-4
clone_size: NA
d_call: TRBD2
v_call: TRBV6-6

cdr3_nt: TGTGCCAGCAGTTTGGGGGGAGAGCAGTACTTC
cdr3_aa: CASSLGGEQYF
j_call: TRBJ2-7
clone_size: NA
d_call: NA
v_call: TRBV6-1

cdr3_nt: TGTGCCAGCAGTGCCACCTTTTCCAGGGAGGCCCCAGGGAATGAAAAACTGTTTTTT
cdr3_aa: CASSATFSREAPGNEKLFF
j_call: TRBJ1-4
clone_size: once
d_call: NA
v_call: TRBV2

cdr3_nt: TGCGCCAGCAGCTCTACAGGGGGTGAGTCCTACGAGCAGTACTTC
cdr3_aa: CASSSTGGESYEQYF
j_call: TRBJ2-7
clone_size: NA
d_call: TRBD1
v_call: TRBV5-1

cdr3_nt: TGTGCCAGCAGCTTAGGGGACAGCTTTAATGAAAAACTGTTTTTT
cdr3_aa: CASSLGDSFNEKLFF
j_call: TRBJ1-4
clone_size: NA
d_call: TRBD1
v_call: TRBV7-9

cdr3_nt: TGTGCCAGTAGCCGGGGGGAATATAATGAAAAACTGTTTTTT
cdr3_aa: CASSRGEYNEKLFF
j_call: TRBJ1-4
clone_size: NA
d_call: NA
v_call: TRBV2

cdr3_nt: TGTGCCAGCAGGAGGGACAGGAACTATGGCTACACCTTC
cdr3_aa: CASRRDRNYGYTF
j_call: TRBJ1-2
clone_size: NA
d_call: TRBD1
v_call: TRBV6-5

cdr3_nt: TGTGCCAGCAGCCCTCAAGGCAGGGGGATGTCTGGAAACACCATATATTTT
cdr3_aa: CASSPQGRGMSGNTIYF
j_call: TRBJ1-3
clone_size: NA
d_call: TRBD1
v_call: TRBV5-6

cdr3_nt: TGTGCCAGCAGTTACGACCCTGGGACAGGCCAAGAGACCCAGTACTTC
cdr3_aa: CASSYDPGTGQETQYF
j_call: TRBJ2-5
clone_size: NA
d_call: TRBD1
v_call: TRBV6-5

cdr3_nt: TGTGCCACCAGCAGAGATTCCAGGAGGGACACTGAAGCTTTCTTT
cdr3_aa: CATSRDSRRDTEAFF
j_call: TRBJ1-1
clone_size: NA
d_call: NA
v_call: TRBV15

cdr3_nt: TGTGCCACGAGCCAAGGGGACAGGGTTTACAATGAGCAGTTCTTC
cdr3_aa: CATSQGDRVYNEQFF
j_call: TRBJ2-1
clone_size: NA
d_call: TRBD1
v_call: TRBV7-8

cdr3_nt: TGTGCCAGTAGTGGGGACAGGACCTACGAGCAGTACTTC
cdr3_aa: CASSGDRTYEQYF
j_call: TRBJ2-7
clone_size: NA
d_call: TRBD1
v_call: TRBV19

cdr3_nt: TGTGCCAGCGGGCGATACAGGTCCTACGAGCAGTACTTC
cdr3_aa: CASGRYRSYEQYF
j_call: TRBJ2-7
clone_size: NA
d_call: NA
v_call: TRBV5-4

cdr3_nt: TGTGCCAGCAGTTTATCAGGAGGCAATGAGCAGTTCTTC
cdr3_aa: CASSLSGGNEQFF
j_call: TRBJ2-1
clone_size: NA
d_call: NA
v_call: TRBV27

cdr3_nt: TGTGCCACCAGCAGAGATATAGGAGGCTACACCGGGGAGCTGTTTTTT
cdr3_aa: CATSRDIGGYTGELFF
j_call: TRBJ2-2
clone_size: once
d_call: NA
v_call: TRBV15

cdr3_nt: TGCGCCAGCAGTCGGGGACTCTCCTACGAGCAGTACTTC
cdr3_aa: CASSRGLSYEQYF
j_call: TRBJ2-7
clone_size: once
d_call: NA
v_call: TRBV10-1

cdr3_nt: TGTGCCAGCTCACCGCTAGCCTGGGAAACCCTCCACTTT
cdr3_aa: CASSPLAWETLHF
j_call: TRBJ1-6
clone_size: NA
d_call: NA
v_call: TRBV18

cdr3_nt: TGTGCCAGCAAAAACGCGGCCGGCTACACCTTC
cdr3_aa: CASKNAAGYTF
j_call: TRBJ1-2
clone_size: few
d_call: NA
v_call: TRBV6-5

cdr3_nt: TGCGCCAGCAGCGCGCAGGGTTGGGCGACCCAGTACTTC
cdr3_aa: CASSAQGWATQYF
j_call: TRBJ2-5
clone_size: NA
d_call: NA
v_call: TRBV10-1

cdr3_nt: TGTGCCAGCAGCCTCGGGGTAATGAACTCCTACGAGCAGTACTTC
cdr3_aa: CASSLGVMNSYEQYF
j_call: TRBJ2-7
clone_size: once
d_call: NA
v_call: TRBV5-6

cdr3_nt: TGCGCCAGCAGCCGGCAGGAGAACACTGAAGCTTTCTTT
cdr3_aa: CASSRQENTEAFF
j_call: TRBJ1-1
clone_size: NA
d_call: NA
v_call: TRBV4-3

cdr3_nt: TGTGCCAGCAGCTTAGAGGGAGGGATGAAACTGTTTTTT
cdr3_aa: CASSLEGGMKLFF
j_call: TRBJ1-4
clone_size: NA
d_call: NA
v_call: TRBV7-9

cdr3_nt: TGCGCCAGCAGCCAAGAGCGCGTGCTCTATGGCTACACCTTC
cdr3_aa: CASSQERVLYGYTF
j_call: TRBJ1-2
clone_size: once
d_call: NA
v_call: TRBV4-3

cdr3_nt: TGTGCCAGCTCACCACGGGAGGTCTCCTACGAGCAGTACTTC
cdr3_aa: CASSPREVSYEQYF
j_call: TRBJ2-7
clone_size: NA
d_call: NA
v_call: TRBV18

cdr3_nt: TGTGCCAGCAGCCGATTAGACAGGGTTAATGAAAAACTGTTTTTT
cdr3_aa: CASSRLDRVNEKLFF
j_call: TRBJ1-4
clone_size: once
d_call: TRBD1
v_call: TRBV5-5

cdr3_nt: TGCGCCAGCAGACACAGCGGACAAGAGACCCAGTACTTC
cdr3_aa: CASRHSGQETQYF
j_call: TRBJ2-5
clone_size: once
d_call: NA
v_call: TRBV10-2

cdr3_nt: TGCGCCAGCAGTACTCAACGTGGAGGGGCCGGGGAGCTGTTTTTT
cdr3_aa: CASSTQRGGAGELFF
j_call: TRBJ2-2
clone_size: NA
d_call: NA
v_call: TRBV4-3

cdr3_nt: TGCGCCAGCAGCCAGGGGGACAGCACTAATGAAAAACTGTTTTTT
cdr3_aa: CASSQGDSTNEKLFF
j_call: TRBJ1-4
clone_size: NA
d_call: TRBD1
v_call: TRBV4-1

cdr3_nt: TGCGCCAGCAGCTACAGGGGAGTTGGGGAGACCCAGTACTTC
cdr3_aa: CASSYRGVGETQYF
j_call: TRBJ2-5
clone_size: NA
d_call: TRBD1
v_call: TRBV5-1

cdr3_nt: TGTGCCAGCAGTGGGCGTTCCACCGGGGAGCTGTTTTTT
cdr3_aa: CASSGRSTGELFF
j_call: TRBJ2-2
clone_size: once
d_call: NA
v_call: TRBV6-5

cdr3_nt: TGTGCCAGCAGCCCCCAGGGAACAGGAAAACTGTTTTTT
cdr3_aa: CASSPQGTGKLFF
j_call: TRBJ1-4
clone_size: NA
d_call: NA
v_call: TRBV6-6

cdr3_nt: TGTGCCAGCAGCCAGGCTAACTATGGCTACACCTTC
cdr3_aa: CASSQANYGYTF
j_call: TRBJ1-2
clone_size: NA
d_call: NA
v_call: TRBV6-6

cdr3_nt: TGTGCCAGCAGCCCCCGGCTAGCGGGGGGTGTAGATACGCAGTATTTT
cdr3_aa: CASSPRLAGGVDTQYF
j_call: TRBJ2-3
clone_size: NA
d_call: TRBD2
v_call: TRBV7-6

cdr3_nt: TGTGCCAGCAGTTACATACAAAATGGAAACACCATATATTTT
cdr3_aa: CASSYIQNGNTIYF
j_call: TRBJ1-3
clone_size: once
d_call: NA
v_call: TRBV6-6

cdr3_nt: TGCAGCGTTGTACACAGCACAGATACGCAGTATTTT
cdr3_aa: CSVVHSTDTQYF
j_call: TRBJ2-3
clone_size: NA
d_call: NA
v_call: TRBV29-1

cdr3_nt: TGTGCCAGCAGCGGACTAGCGGGAGTCCTCCAAGAGACCCAGTACTTC
cdr3_aa: CASSGLAGVLQETQYF
j_call: TRBJ2-5
clone_size: NA
d_call: TRBD2
v_call: TRBV5-6